A selection of T cell receptor beta chains follows, all from one sample in a study of CD4 T cells in relation to SARS-CoV-2 and coronaviruses. The repertoire was sequenced with immunoSEQ multiplex PCR; TCRdb's copy has only in-frame clones and lacks some. The sample lists about 15,000 clones, over 60% occurring once. Their cognate antigens are unknown. Sequencing was done on a sample of CD4+ T cells from PBMCs, cultured in vitro. The receptors come from a human donor in good health. CDR3s include the opening cysteine and the closing phenylalanine or tryptophan. A D gene is named only where the DNA matches it firmly. Part of the rows lack a size; the others show once, few, many or a class for expanded clones.

d_call j_call v_call clone_size cdr3_nt cdr3_aa
NA TRBJ2-2 TRBV7-7 few TGTGCTAGCAGCGCAGGACAGCCCACCGGGGAGCTGTTTTTT CASSAGQPTGELFF
NA TRBJ2-7 TRBV4-3 NA TGCGCCAGCAGCTTCCAGACAGGCCGAAACGAGCAGTACTTC CASSFQTGRNEQYF
NA TRBJ1-2 TRBV5-3 NA TGTGCCAGAAGCTTGGCGGTGGGGGCTAACTATGGCTACACCTTC CARSLAVGANYGYTF
NA TRBJ1-1 TRBV7-8 NA TGTGCCAGCAGCTTATCTTCTGGGAACACTGAAGCTTTCTTT CASSLSSGNTEAFF
TRBD2 TRBJ2-6 TRBV18 NA TGTGCCAGCTCACCACTCCCTAGCGGGATCTCTGGGGCCAACGTCCTGACTTTC CASSPLPSGISGANVLTF
NA TRBJ2-7 TRBV11-3 NA TGTGCCAGCAGCTTAGGACCCCCCCGGGACTTCCGAGCCCTCTACGAGCAGTACTTC CASSLGPPRDFRALYEQYF
TRBD1 TRBJ2-7 TRBV29-1 NA TGCAGCGTTGTCGGCACAGGGGGTACCTACGAGCAGTACTTC CSVVGTGGTYEQYF
TRBD2 TRBJ2-3 TRBV18 NA TGTGCCAGCTCACCAGCGGGGGGGCACACAGATACGCAGTATTTT CASSPAGGHTDTQYF
NA TRBJ1-2 TRBV4-1 NA TGCGCCAGCAGCCAAGTTTATCCAGGGTGGTTAGGCGGCTACACCTTC CASSQVYPGWLGGYTF
TRBD2 TRBJ2-3 TRBV5-4 NA TGTGCCAGCAGCTTAAGCGGGGGGGATACGCAGTATTTT CASSLSGGDTQYF
NA TRBJ2-5 TRBV19 NA TGTGCCAGTAGTATAGATCGGGAGACCCAGTACTTC CASSIDRETQYF
NA TRBJ2-7 TRBV10-1 NA TGCGCCAGCAGTGAGACCGGCGTATCCTACGAGCAGTACTTC CASSETGVSYEQYF
NA TRBJ1-1 TRBV12-3/TRBV12-4 NA TGTGCCAGCTGGGCTCGGAGGGGGACTGAAGCTTTCTTT CASWARRGTEAFF
NA TRBJ2-3 TRBV29-1 NA TGCAGCGTTGAGAGTCCGGCCACCGATACGCAGTATTTT CSVESPATDTQYF
NA TRBJ1-2 TRBV7-8 once TGTGCCAGCAGCTTAAGGAGGGTCCCGCCTTATGGCTACACCTTC CASSLRRVPPYGYTF
NA TRBJ1-3 TRBV2 NA TGTGCCAGCAGCCCTCATCCTCCAGGTTCTGGAAACACCATATATTTT CASSPHPPGSGNTIYF
NA TRBJ1-1 TRBV5-1 once TGCGCCAGCAGCTTGGAAGCAGGATTGAAGTCTGAAGCTTTCTTT CASSLEAGLKSEAFF
TRBD2 TRBJ2-3 TRBV4-3 NA TGCGCCAGCAGCCAAGATCCCGGCCTAGCGGTCGGAGATACGCAGTATTTT CASSQDPGLAVGDTQYF
TRBD1 TRBJ1-2 TRBV12-3/TRBV12-4 NA TGTGCCAGCATATTACAGGGGAACTATGGCTACACCTTC CASILQGNYGYTF
TRBD1 TRBJ2-7 TRBV5-4 NA TGTGCCAGCAGCCACATGGGACAGGGGGGCCCCTACGAGCAGTACTTC CASSHMGQGGPYEQYF
TRBD1 TRBJ1-1 TRBV5-4 NA TGTGCCAGCAGGAGACAGGGGGCGCGGAACACTGAAGCTTTCTTT CASRRQGARNTEAFF
TRBD1 TRBJ2-7 TRBV23-1 NA TGCGCCAGCAGTCCCCCCCGACAGGGGTTTTCAGGGGAGCAGTACTTC CASSPPRQGFSGEQYF
NA TRBJ2-1 TRBV29-1 once TGCAGCGCCGATGGGTCGGGGCTTCGTGAGCAGTTCTTC CSADGSGLREQFF
NA TRBJ2-2 TRBV7-9 NA TGTGCCAGCAGCTTAGAACGGGGGACCGGGGAGCTGTTTTTT CASSLERGTGELFF
NA TRBJ1-2 TRBV5-1 NA TGCGCCAGCAGCTTGGGGACGTATGGCTACACCTTC CASSLGTYGYTF
TRBD1 TRBJ1-1 TRBV18 NA TGTGCCAGCTCACCATACACACACTCGACAGGGGTGAACACTGAAGCTTTCTTT CASSPYTHSTGVNTEAFF
TRBD1 TRBJ1-6 TRBV7-8 NA TGTGCCAGCAGCCTCAGGGGGCTTAATTCACCCCTCCACTTT CASSLRGLNSPLHF
TRBD1 TRBJ2-5 TRBV20-1 NA TGCAGTACTGGACAGGACGGGACCCAGTACTTC CSTGQDGTQYF
TRBD1 TRBJ1-2 TRBV19 once TGTGCCAGTAGTATTGGGACAGGGGGCTCAAACTATGGCTACACCTTC CASSIGTGGSNYGYTF
NA TRBJ1-4 TRBV5-1 NA TGCGCCAGCAGCGCCACGGGAAGTCGTGTTCTCTGGGAAAAACTGTTTTTT CASSATGSRVLWEKLFF
TRBD2 TRBJ2-3 TRBV3-1/TRBV3-2 NA TGTGCCAGCAGCCCCGGGGTAGCGGGGGGCACAGATACGCAGTATTTT CASSPGVAGGTDTQYF
TRBD2 TRBJ2-1 TRBV7-9 NA TGTGCCAGCAGCTCGGATTCCACTAGCGGGAGGAGCAATGAGCAGTTCTTC CASSSDSTSGRSNEQFF
TRBD2 TRBJ2-3 TRBV15 NA TGTGCCACCAGCAGAGATACAGCGGGGGGGCAAGATACGCAGTATTTT CATSRDTAGGQDTQYF
NA TRBJ1-2 TRBV5-8 NA TGTGCCAGCAGATTCCAGGTTTTAGCTAACTATGGCTACACCTTC CASRFQVLANYGYTF
TRBD2 TRBJ2-1 TRBV10-3 once TGTGCCATCAGTGGGGGGGGTCAGTACAATGAGCAGTTCTTC CAISGGGQYNEQFF
NA TRBJ1-1 TRBV2 NA TGCGTCCTACAGGGGAACACTGAAGCTTTCTTT CVLQGNTEAFF
NA TRBJ2-2 TRBV19 NA TGTGCCAGTATTGCCTTCGCGTTCGCGAACACCGGGGAGCTGTTTTTT CASIAFAFANTGELFF